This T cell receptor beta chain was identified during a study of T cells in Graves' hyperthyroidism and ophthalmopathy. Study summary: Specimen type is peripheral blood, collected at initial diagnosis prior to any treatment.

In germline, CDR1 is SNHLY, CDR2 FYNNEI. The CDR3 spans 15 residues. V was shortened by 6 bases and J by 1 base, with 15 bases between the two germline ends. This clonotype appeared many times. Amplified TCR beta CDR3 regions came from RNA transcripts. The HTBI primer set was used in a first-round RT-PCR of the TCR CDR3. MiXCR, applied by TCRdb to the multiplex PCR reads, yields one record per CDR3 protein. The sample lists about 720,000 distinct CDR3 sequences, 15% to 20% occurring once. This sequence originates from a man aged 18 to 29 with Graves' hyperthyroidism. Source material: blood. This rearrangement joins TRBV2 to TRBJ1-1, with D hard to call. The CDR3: CASSANKWKNTEAFF. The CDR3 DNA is TGTGCCAGCAGCGCGAACAAATGGAAGAACACTGAAGCTTTCTTT.